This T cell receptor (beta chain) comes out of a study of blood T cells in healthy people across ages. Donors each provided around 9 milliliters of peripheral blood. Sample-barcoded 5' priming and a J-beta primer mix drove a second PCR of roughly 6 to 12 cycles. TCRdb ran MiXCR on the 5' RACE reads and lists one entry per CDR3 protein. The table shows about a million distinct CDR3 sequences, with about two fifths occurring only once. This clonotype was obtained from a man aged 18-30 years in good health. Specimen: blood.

CDR3 sequence: CSAHTGTGTNEKLFF. The CDR3 DNA reads TGCAGTGCGCATACAGGGACGGGGACTAATGAAAAACTGTTTTTT. The chain carries TRBV20-1 and TRBJ1-4, with D perhaps TRBD1 (6 bases). This CDR3 region has 15 residues. Germline lookup yields CDR1 DFQATT and CDR2 SNEGSKA (reference sequence). Trimming left V 6 bases short and J 2 bases short, with 16 bases between.